This TCR beta chain was recovered during a study of blood T cell repertoires in COVID-19. CDR1 is MNHEY and CDR2 is SVGAGI in the germline V gene. V lost 6 bases to trimming and J lost 3 bases, with 14 bases between them. CDR3 length equals 14 residues. The method was immunoSEQ multiplex PCR; TCRdb's version includes in-frame clones alone and lacks a portion of them. The sample lists about 180,000 clones; 82% were seen once. The V gene is TRBV6-5, the J gene TRBJ1-2, with a tentative D call TRBD1 (5 bases). Source material: PBMCs or T cells enriched from blood (not recorded which). This receptor was identified in a man aged 60 to 75 who had recovered from COVID-19. The CDR3: CASSPAGGYYGYTF. The CDR3 DNA reads as TGTGCCAGCAGCCCGGCCGGGGGGTACTATGGCTACACCTTC.